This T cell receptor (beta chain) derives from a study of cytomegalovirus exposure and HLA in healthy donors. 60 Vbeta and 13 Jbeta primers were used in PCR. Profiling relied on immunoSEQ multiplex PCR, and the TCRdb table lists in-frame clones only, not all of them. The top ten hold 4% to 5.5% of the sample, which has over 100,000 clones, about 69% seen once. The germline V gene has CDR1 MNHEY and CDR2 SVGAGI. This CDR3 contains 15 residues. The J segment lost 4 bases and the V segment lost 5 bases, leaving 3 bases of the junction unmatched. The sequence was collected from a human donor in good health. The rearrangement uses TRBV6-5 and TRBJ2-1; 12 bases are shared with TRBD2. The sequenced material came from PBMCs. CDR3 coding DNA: TGTGCCAGCAGTAGGGGACTAGCGGGTTACAATGAGCAGTTCTTC. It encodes CASSRGLAGYNEQFF.